This T cell receptor (beta chain) derives from a study of blood T cell repertoires in COVID-19. Background on the study: There were acute and convalescent COVID-19 samples, and they came from the United States, Italy and Spain. PBMCs, B-cell-depleted T cells, or T cells provided the cDNA or gDNA that made up the material.

The V end was cut by 7 bases, the J end by 7 bases, with 11 bases between. This CDR3 region has 11 residues. Germline V gene sequence: CDR1 SGDLS, CDR2 YYNGEE. In the source study's methods: Scientists estimated how many nucleated cells there were by amplifying reference gene primers. TCRdb's copy holds only in-frame clones and misses some; the assay was immunoSEQ multiplex PCR. Clonal size and the V and J genes are those of that table, whereas D and trimming came from the DNA. The sample lists about 280,000 clones, around 83% occurring once. Sequences were obtained from PBMCs or T cells enriched from blood (not recorded which). The V call is TRBV9, the J call TRBJ1-2; a possible D gene is TRBD1 (6 bases). This sequence was found in a man aged 40-49 years who had been exposed to COVID-19. DNA for the CDR3: TGTGCCAGCGCGGGGGCGGGTGGCTACACCTTC. This gives the protein CASAGAGGYTF.